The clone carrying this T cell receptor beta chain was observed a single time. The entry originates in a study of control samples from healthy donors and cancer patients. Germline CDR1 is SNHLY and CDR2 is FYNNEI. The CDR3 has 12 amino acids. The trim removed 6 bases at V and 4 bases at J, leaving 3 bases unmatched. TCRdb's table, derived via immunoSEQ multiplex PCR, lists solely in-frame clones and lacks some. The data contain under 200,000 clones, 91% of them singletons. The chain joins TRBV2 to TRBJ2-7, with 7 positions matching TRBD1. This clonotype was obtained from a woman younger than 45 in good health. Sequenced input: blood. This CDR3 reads CASRADRYEQYF. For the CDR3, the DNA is TGTGCCAGCAGGGCGGACAGGTACGAGCAGTACTTC. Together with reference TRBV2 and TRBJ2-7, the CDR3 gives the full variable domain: EPEVTQTPSHQVTQMGQEVILRCVPISNHLYFYWYRQILGQKVEFLVSFYNNEISEKSEIFDDQFSVERPDGSNFTLKIRSTKLEDSAMYFCASRADRYEQYFGPGTRLTVT.